This T cell receptor beta chain was identified during a study of cytomegalovirus exposure and HLA in healthy donors. On this clone itself: Its target is unknown.

PCR employed 60 Vbeta and 13 Jbeta primers. Generated by immunoSEQ multiplex PCR, the TCRdb table keeps only in-frame clones and is missing some. The sample carries 140,000 or so clones, 80% recorded once. The germline gives CDR1 MNHEY, CDR2 SMNVEV (reference sequence). Trimming shortened V by 6 bases and J by 5 bases, and 14 bases separated the two germline ends. The CDR3 consists of 14 residues. Study-wide results and caveats: CMV antigen specificity of three CMV-associated chains was confirmed in vitro. Accounts indicate the classifier identified cytomegalovirus status with strong specificity and sensitivity.

Sequenced: PBMCs. The chain couples TRBV27 to TRBJ2-1, with D perhaps matching TRBD2 (6 bases). This sequence was found in a female donor in good health and CMV-seronegative. CDR3 bases: TGTGCCAGCAGACTAGCTATAGAGAACAATGAGCAGTTCTTC. Translation gives CASRLAIENNEQFF.